The 21 T cell receptor beta chains presented below share a single source sample, sequenced in a study of blood T cell repertoires in COVID-19. Only in-frame clones appear in the TCRdb table, and some are missing; sequencing was by immunoSEQ multiplex PCR. The sample lists approximately 110,000 clones, around 85% occurring once. The specimen was peripheral blood. These receptors were obtained from a human donor in a cohort sampled during active COVID-19.

The rearrangement links TRBV2 to TRBJ1-5; tentatively, D is TRBD1 (6 bases). With 5 bases removed from V and 2 bases from J, the gap between germline ends came to 13 bases. Looked up from germline, CDR1 is SNHLY and CDR2 is FYNNEI. The CDR3 runs 15 residues. Here the CDR3 DNA reads TGTGCCAGCAGTATACAGGGTAGTGGCAATCAGCCCCAGCATTTT. Its translation: CASSIQGSGNQPQHF.

The chain employs TRBV4-3 and TRBJ2-7; D not resolved. CDR1 is LGHNA and CDR2 is YSLEER in the germline V gene. This CDR3 spans 14 amino acids. V was cut by 0 bases and J by 0 bases, with 6 bases left in between. The CDR3 reads CASSQDRSSYEQYF. In nucleotides, the CDR3 is TGCGCCAGCAGCCAAGACCGCAGCTCCTACGAGCAGTACTTC.

This chain uses TRBV6-5 with TRBJ2-7, with 9 nucleotides matching TRBD1. After removal of 9 bases from V and 6 bases from J, the junction contained 15 bases not matched to a gene. Germline assignment: CDR1 MNHEY and CDR2 SVGAGI. The CDR3 runs to 15 residues. The CDR3 bases are TGTGCCAGTTGGCCTTCGGACAGGGGAGGGGTCGAGCAGTACTTC. This gives the protein CASWPSDRGGVEQYF.

The chain uses TRBV7-8 and TRBJ1-5, with a weak D call TRBD1 (5 bases). CDR1 SGHVS and CDR2 FQNEAQ come from the germline V gene. The CDR3 spans 15 residues. Trimming pared 1 base from V and 3 bases from J, leaving 10 bases between. The CDR3 DNA is TGTGCCAGCAGCTTAGTACAGACAGACAATCAGCCCCAGCATTTT. This gives the protein CASSLVQTDNQPQHF.

This sequence joins TRBV7-2 and TRBJ2-3, with TRBD2 matching over 7 bases. The V and J ends lost 0 bases and 0 bases, in that order; junction bases with no gene match: 6. CDR3 length: 17 residues. The germline V gene encodes CDR1 SGHTA and CDR2 FQGNSA. CDR3 sequence (DNA): TGTGCCAGCAGCTTAGCGGGGTTTAGCGGGAGCACAGATACGCAGTATTTT. Protein: CASSLAGFSGSTDTQYF.

Points on this clone: The sample carries other DNA sequences with the same CDR3. J is TRBJ1-5 and V is TRBV4-3; D not certain. This CDR3 is 15 amino acids long. Between the trimmed V and J ends, which lost 0 bases and 1 base, there was a span of 7 bases. Germline V lookup: CDR1 LGHNA, CDR2 YSLEER. CDR3 loop: CASSQDLRSNQPQHF. The CDR3 DNA follows: TGCGCCAGCAGCCAAGACTTACGGAGCAATCAGCCCCAGCATTTT.

The V gene is TRBV7-2, the J gene TRBJ1-1; 7 bases fit TRBD1. The CDR3 spans 14 residues. The V gene's germline CDR1 is SGHTA and CDR2 FQGNSA. V gave up 6 bases and J gave up 8 bases; unmatched junction bases: 12. The CDR3 sequence is CASSPPRGMREAFF. CDR3 bases: TGTGCCAGCAGTCCCCCCAGGGGGATGCGCGAAGCTTTCTTT.

The chain uses TRBV18 and TRBJ2-1; 8 positions agree with TRBD2. The V segment lost 5 bases and the J segment 4 bases; nucleotides outside the gene matches: 10. The CDR3 is made up of 16 amino acids. Germline V gene data show CDR1 as KGHSH and CDR2 as LQKENI. Here the CDR3 reads CASSLGAGAPYNEQFF. The CDR3 coding sequence is TGTGCCAGCTCATTAGGAGCGGGGGCCCCTTACAATGAGCAGTTCTTC.

The genes are TRBV9 and TRBJ2-7; 8 positions match TRBD2. The CDR3 spans 16 residues. Trimming took 0 bases from V and 7 from J; bases not matched to a gene: 12. Germline V gene data show CDR1 as SGDLS and CDR2 as YYNGEE. The DNA for the CDR3 is TGTGCCAGCAGCGTAGGTGGTAGCGGGGTTCCGTGGGAGCAGTACTTC. Translation: CASSVGGSGVPWEQYF. The variable domain in full, completed from reference TRBV9 and TRBJ2-7, reads DSGVTQTPKHLITATGQRVTLRCSPRSGDLSVYWYQQSLDQGLQFLIQYYNGEERAKGNILERFSAQQFPDLHSELNLSSLELGDSALYFCASSVGGSGVPWEQYFGPGTRLTVT.

This clone was seen once. CDR3 sequence: CASSLDRLAGYEQYF. The CDR3 DNA reads TGTGCCAGCAGCTTAGATCGACTAGCGGGATACGAGCAGTACTTC. The chain is built from TRBV11-2 and TRBJ2-7; 11 bases agree with TRBD2. The CDR3 is made up of 15 amino acids. J gave up 4 bases and V 0 bases, and 2 bases lay outside the gene matches. CDR1 SGHAT and CDR2 FQNNGV come from the germline V gene. The whole variable domain, filled in from reference TRBV11-2 and TRBJ2-7, reads EAGVAQSPRYKIIEKRQSVAFWCNPISGHATLYWYQQILGQGPKLLIQFQNNGVVDDSQLPKDRFSAERLKGVDSTLKIQPAKLEDSAVYLCASSLDRLAGYEQYFGPGTRLTVT.

This clone was recorded only once. The chain uses TRBV27 and TRBJ2-2; D is ambiguous. The CDR3 has 14 residues. V was shortened by 5 bases and J by 6 bases, with 13 bases between the two germline ends. CDR1 MNHEY and CDR2 SMNVEV come from the germline V gene (reference sequence). DNA for the CDR3: TGTGCCAGCAGTCGCGTTAGCCGGCCCGGGGAGCTGTTTTTT. It codes for CASSRVSRPGELFF.

The chain recombines TRBV30 with TRBJ1-2; unclear D gene. Deletions cut 0 bases from V and 4 bases from J, with 12 bases between. The V gene's germline CDR1 is GTSNPN and CDR2 SVGIG (reference sequence). CDR3 length: 14 residues. CDR3 bases: TGTGCCTGGAGTGTTGGGAGCTGGGCCTATGGCTACACCTTC. It is translated as CAWSVGSWAYGYTF.

This rearrangement joins TRBV19 to TRBJ1-5; 10 bases line up with TRBD1. CDR3 size: 15 residues. The V gene end was trimmed by 7 bases and the J gene end by 5 bases; junction bases not matched to a gene: 8. Germline CDR1 is LNHDA and CDR2 is SQIVND (reference sequence). CDR3 nucleotides: TGTGCCAGTAATCAAGACAGGGGGCTGTATCAGCCCCAGCATTTT. This encodes CASNQDRGLYQPQHF.

This clone was picked up one time. CDR3 loop: CASTRGQGSYEQYF. The DNA for the CDR3 is TGTGCCAGCACTCGCGGACAGGGCTCCTACGAGCAGTACTTC. This chain connects TRBV6-6 to TRBJ2-7; TRBD1 matches at 8 bases. Germline CDR1 is MNHNY and CDR2 is SVGAGI (reference sequence). V shed 7 bases, J shed 0 bases, and the junction held 5 bases outside the gene matches. The CDR3 is made up of 14 amino acids.

The chain uses TRBV4-3 and TRBJ2-1, with D maybe TRBD1 (6 bases). V lost 1 base and J 8 bases, leaving 18 bases between the germline ends. Germline lookup yields CDR1 LGHNA and CDR2 YSLEER. The CDR3 runs to 16 residues. CDR3 coding DNA: TGCGCCAGCAGCCAAGCCTCCGGGGACATCCCCTATGAGCAGTTCTTC. It is translated as CASSQASGDIPYEQFF.

The chain has TRBV9 and TRBJ2-3, with D possibly matching TRBD2 (6 bases). The V and J ends lost 2 bases and 4 bases respectively, with 8 bases between them. The CDR3 is 13 residues long. Germline CDR1 is SGDLS and CDR2 is YYNGEE. This chain's CDR3 is CASSVGGADTQYF. CDR3 bases: TGTGCCAGCAGCGTCGGAGGGGCAGATACGCAGTATTTT. Combining the CDR3 with reference TRBV9 and TRBJ2-3 gives the whole variable domain DSGVTQTPKHLITATGQRVTLRCSPRSGDLSVYWYQQSLDQGLQFLIQYYNGEERAKGNILERFSAQQFPDLHSELNLSSLELGDSALYFCASSVGGADTQYFGPGTRLTVL.

The chain recombines TRBV7-2 with TRBJ2-7; D gene uncertain. This CDR3 has 14 residues. Germline CDR1 SGHTA, CDR2 FQGNSA. V was trimmed by 4 bases and J by 1 base, leaving 11 bases between them. CDR3 nucleotides: TGTGCCAGCAGCTCAAACGGAGCATCCTACGAGCAGTACTTC. Translated, it gives CASSSNGASYEQYF.

CDR3 in amino acids: CASSAPRAGEQFF. The CDR3 bases are TGTGCCAGCAGCGCCCCCCGGGCGGGGGAGCAGTTCTTC. The chain joins TRBV7-9 to TRBJ2-1; D is perhaps TRBD2 (6 bases). The germline V and J ends were trimmed by 5 bases and 10 bases, with 15 bases remaining between them. Germline loops: CDR1 SEHNR, CDR2 FQNEAQ (reference sequence). The CDR3 extends over 13 amino acids.

Only one count was recorded for this clone. The rearrangement uses TRBV11-3 and TRBJ2-3; possible D gene TRBD2, 5 bases. V lost 5 bases to trimming and J lost 5 bases, with 11 bases between them. The CDR3 spans 13 residues. In germline, CDR1 is SGHNT, CDR2 YENEEA. The chain's CDR3 is CASSPRTEDTQYF. CDR3 sequence (DNA): TGTGCCAGCAGCCCCCGGACTGAAGATACGCAGTATTTT. The complete variable domain, with remaining parts taken from reference TRBV11-3 and TRBJ2-3, reads EAGVVQSPRYKIIEKKQPVAFWCNPISGHNTLYWYLQNLGQGPELLIRYENEEAVDDSQLPKDRFSAERLKGVDSTLKIQPAELGDSAVYLCASSPRTEDTQYFGPGTRLTVL.

J is TRBJ1-2 and V is TRBV5-1; D is unclear. Germline CDR1 reads SGHRS; CDR2 reads YFSETQ. Trimming took 3 bases from V and 7 from J, leaving 13 bases between them. The CDR3 contains 13 residues. CDR3 bases: TGCGCCAGCAGCTCCTCTTCTACGTCTGGCTACACCTTC. It translates to CASSSSSTSGYTF.

This chain uses TRBV19 with TRBJ2-7; perhaps TRBD2 as D (6 bases). Trimming removed 1 base at V and 4 bases at J, with 8 bases between. The CDR3 spans 13 residues. Looked up from germline, CDR1 is LNHDA and CDR2 is SQIVND (reference sequence). The CDR3 protein is CASSIGGVYEQYF. As DNA, the CDR3 is TGTGCCAGTAGTATAGGCGGGGTGTACGAGCAGTACTTC. The whole variable domain, remainder taken from reference TRBV19 and TRBJ2-7, is DGGITQSPKYLFRKEGQNVTLSCEQNLNHDAMYWYRQDPGQGLRLIYYSQIVNDFQKGDIAEGYSVSREKKESFPLTVTSAQKNPTAFYLCASSIGGVYEQYFGPGTRLTVT.